Below are 28 T cell receptor beta chains sequenced from a single sample in a study of response to subunit inactivated influenza vaccine. A single record per CDR3 protein comes from TCRdb applying MiXCR to the RT-PCR reads. The table has roughly 670,000 distinct CDR3 sequences, 14% seen once. Sequenced here: PBMCs from blood, sampled less than 15 days before vaccination. These receptors came from a man aged 45 to 65 who received an inactivated influenza vaccine.

The rearrangement joins TRBV2 to TRBJ2-5; D possibly corresponds to TRBD1 (6 bases). The germline CDR1 and CDR2 sequences are SNHLY and FYNNEI. CDR3 length equals 15 residues. V was cut by 6 bases and J by 2 bases, with 16 bases left in between. The CDR3 DNA follows: TGTGCCAGCAGCGAGACAGGCCTCATACAAGAGACCCAGTACTTC. Encoded protein: CASSETGLIQETQYF.

The CDR3 nucleotides are TGTGCCAGCAGCCTCGACAGGGGGCCTTCAAATGAGCAGTTCTTC. It codes for CASSLDRGPSNEQFF. This chain links TRBV7-2 with TRBJ2-1; TRBD1 matches 10 bases. The ends lost 5 bases at V and 7 bases at J; junction bases unmatched: 8. The CDR3 loop spans 15 amino acids. Per the germline V gene, CDR1 is SGHTA and CDR2 is FQGNSA.

This sequence joins TRBV10-3 and TRBJ1-2; weak D call: TRBD1 (6 bases). CDR1 and CDR2 (germline): ENHRY, SYGVKD. The CDR3 length is 11 residues. V lost 7 bases, J lost 3 bases, and 6 bases lay in between. The CDR3 DNA sequence: TGTGCCATCACAGGGGACTATGGCTACACCTTC. It encodes CAITGDYGYTF.

The rearrangement links TRBV28 to TRBJ1-1, with TRBD1 matching over 7 bases. Per germline, CDR1 MDHEN and CDR2 SYDVKM. This CDR3 contains 17 residues. The J segment lost 0 bases and the V segment lost 7 bases, leaving 14 bases of the junction unmatched. This CDR3 reads CASNTYPGQPLNTEAFF. For the CDR3, the DNA is TGTGCCAGCAACACATACCCGGGACAGCCCTTGAACACTGAAGCTTTCTTT. Together with reference TRBV28 and TRBJ1-1, the CDR3 gives the full variable domain: DVKVTQSSRYLVKRTGEKVFLECVQDMDHENMFWYRQDPGLGLRLIYFSYDVKMKEKGDIPEGYSVSREKKERFSLILESASTNQTSMYLCASNTYPGQPLNTEAFFGQGTRLTVV.

This clonotype was counted between two and nine times. The CDR3 coding sequence is TGTGCCAGCAGCCTTGATACCAATGAGCAGTTCTTC. Translated, it gives CASSLDTNEQFF. This chain uses TRBV11-2 with TRBJ2-1; D call uncertain. CDR1 and CDR2 from the germline V gene are SGHAT and FQNNGV. Trimming shortened V by 5 bases and J by 6 bases, and 8 bases separated the two germline ends. The CDR3 is 12 amino acids.

The chain couples TRBV5-1 to TRBJ1-4; TRBD1 aligns across 9 bases. The J segment lost 6 bases and the V segment lost 2 bases, leaving 2 bases of the junction unmatched. The CDR3 has 14 amino acids. Germline loops: CDR1 SGHRS, CDR2 YFSETQ. CDR3 DNA: TGCGCCAGCAGCTTCTGGACAGGGGATGAAAAACTGTTTTTT. Protein product: CASSFWTGDEKLFF.

This clonotype was counted many times. V is TRBV27 and J is TRBJ2-1, with D possibly TRBD2 on 6 matching bases. This CDR3 has 15 residues. Deletions cut 5 bases from V and 2 bases from J, with 13 bases between. Germline lookup yields CDR1 MNHEY and CDR2 SMNVEV (reference sequence). DNA of the CDR3: TGTGCCAGCAGTACGGGACTGGCCACCTACAATGAGCAGTTCTTC. Its translation is CASSTGLATYNEQFF.

The chain combines TRBV6-2 or TRBV6-3 with TRBJ1-1, with 8 nucleotides matching TRBD1. The CDR3 loop spans 19 amino acids. The V gene's germline CDR1 is MNHEY and CDR2 SVGEGT. The trim removed 6 bases at V and 3 bases at J, leaving 21 bases unmatched. The CDR3 here is CASSLTGEFSPGLDTEAFF. The CDR3 coding sequence is TGTGCCAGCAGCTTGACAGGGGAATTTTCCCCTGGGCTGGACACTGAAGCTTTCTTT.

This clonotype was recorded only once. This may arise from a read error, as a much more abundant clone is one base away. The V call is TRBV6-2 or TRBV6-3, the J call TRBJ2-2, with D perhaps matching TRBD2 (5 bases). The CDR3 totals 11 residues. The V and J ends lost 8 bases and 6 bases respectively, with 7 bases between them. Germline CDR1 MNHEY, CDR2 SVGEGT. DNA of the CDR3: TGTGCCAGCCTTAGCGCCGGGGAGCTGTTTTTT. This gives the protein CASLSAGELFF.

The gene calls are TRBV5-1 and TRBJ2-3; D is possibly TRBD2 (5 bases). This CDR3 has 16 residues. Deletions cut 3 bases from V and 2 bases from J, with 16 bases between. CDR1 SGHRS and CDR2 YFSETQ come from the germline V gene. The CDR3 here is CASSSQKGVPTDTQYF. The DNA of the CDR3 is TGCGCCAGCAGCTCACAGAAGGGAGTCCCCACAGATACGCAGTATTTT.

There are a few counts of this clonotype. The chain has TRBV20-1 and TRBJ1-5; possible D gene TRBD1, 6 bases. Per germline, CDR1 DFQATT and CDR2 SNEGSKA (reference sequence). Between the trimmed V and J ends, which lost 5 bases and 4 bases, there was a span of 12 bases. The CDR3 spans 13 residues. CDR3 in DNA: TGCAGTGCTGGGGGGCAGGGTAATCAGCCCCAGCATTTT. Encoded protein: CSAGGQGNQPQHF.

The rearrangement links TRBV5-1 to TRBJ2-5, with D perhaps TRBD2 (7 bases). The CDR3 extends over 13 amino acids. Trimming took 5 bases from V and 4 from J, leaving 12 bases between them. Germline CDR1 and CDR2: SGHRS and YFSETQ. The chain's CDR3 is CASREGGRETQYF. CDR3 in DNA: TGCGCCAGCAGGGAGGGGGGGCGAGAGACCCAGTACTTC.

The chain joins TRBV20-1 to TRBJ2-7, with D perhaps matching TRBD1 (6 bases). CDR3 length equals 16 residues. V lost 0 bases and J lost 3, with 18 bases in between. The germline gives CDR1 DFQATT, CDR2 SNEGSKA (reference sequence). CDR3 amino acids: CSAREGAQGINYEQYF. CDR3 nucleotides: TGCAGTGCTAGAGAGGGGGCCCAGGGGATAAACTACGAGCAGTACTTC.

This chain joins TRBV7-2 and TRBJ2-5, with 9 positions matching TRBD2. Germline values: CDR1 SGHTA, CDR2 FQGNSA. This CDR3 has 14 amino acids. The J segment lost 2 bases and the V segment lost 6 bases, leaving 4 bases of the junction unmatched. CDR3: CASRTSGSQETQYF. The CDR3, as DNA: TGTGCCAGCAGGACTAGCGGATCACAAGAGACCCAGTACTTC. The full variable domain, in which reference TRBV7-2 and TRBJ2-5 provide the parts outside the CDR3, is GAGVSQSPSNKVTEKGKDVELRCDPISGHTALYWYRQSLGQGLEFLIYFQGNSAPDKSGLPSDRFSAERTGGSVSTLTIQRTQQEDSAVYLCASRTSGSQETQYFGPGTRLLVL.

Worth noting for this clonotype: A read error may be the cause here, since a much bigger clone is one base away. This chain uses TRBV5-1 with TRBJ2-1; 7 nucleotides agree with TRBD2. Germline V gene lookup returns CDR1 SGHRS and CDR2 YFSETQ. This CDR3 has 16 amino acids. The CDR3 reads CASSLVGGPSYNEQLF. Here the CDR3 DNA reads TGCGCCAGCAGCTTGGTGGGAGGGCCTAGTTACAATGAGCAGCTCTTC.

This clonotype was counted ten times or more. The junction shows a germline mismatch at one end, possibly a read error. The chain is built from TRBV7-9 and TRBJ1-6; D remains ambiguous. This CDR3 is 12 amino acids long. Germline loops: CDR1 SEHNR, CDR2 FQNEAQ (reference sequence). CDR3 nucleotides: TGTGCCAGCAGCTTAGATAACTCACCCCTCCACTTT. It is translated as CASSLDNSPLHF.

V is TRBV4-3 and J is TRBJ1-2; D not certain. The germline V gene has CDR1 LGHNA and CDR2 YSLEER. This CDR3 region has 16 residues. V gave up 0 bases and J gave up 3 bases, with 14 bases separating them. The CDR3 is CASSQDPIKSDYGYTF. CDR3 in DNA: TGCGCCAGCAGCCAAGACCCTATTAAATCTGACTATGGCTACACCTTC.

The genes are TRBV5-1 and TRBJ2-1; 8 bases match TRBD2. V gave up 0 bases and J gave up 6 bases; unmatched junction bases: 5. Per the germline V gene, CDR1 is SGHRS and CDR2 is YFSETQ. CDR3 length: 15 residues. The CDR3 spells CASSLVLREGNEQFF. CDR3 DNA sequence: TGCGCCAGCAGCTTGGTTTTACGGGAGGGCAATGAGCAGTTCTTC.

V gene TRBV24-1 combines with J gene TRBJ2-3; TRBD1 aligns across 9 bases. CDR1 KGHDR and CDR2 SFDVKD come from the germline V gene. The CDR3 is made up of 17 amino acids. V trimming: 3 bases; J trimming: 0 bases; junction bases outside the gene matches: 6. CDR3 sequence reads: CATSDPGQGGSTDTQYF. The DNA for the CDR3 is TGTGCCACCAGTGATCCGGGACAGGGAGGAAGCACAGATACGCAGTATTTT.

The chain joins TRBV6-2 or TRBV6-3 to TRBJ1-4; 8 positions agree with TRBD1. The V and J ends lost 2 bases and 5 bases, in that order; junction bases with no gene match: 10. This CDR3 region has 17 residues. Per germline, CDR1 MNHEY and CDR2 SVGEGT. This chain's CDR3 is CASSYKGPGQVNEKLFF. DNA of the CDR3: TGTGCCAGCAGTTACAAAGGCCCGGGACAGGTGAATGAAAAACTGTTTTTT.

In its sample, this clonotype was seen many times. The chain links TRBV24-1 to TRBJ2-1; perhaps TRBD1 as D (5 bases). CDR1 and CDR2 (germline): KGHDR, SFDVKD. V was cut by 4 bases and J by 5 bases, with 11 bases left in between. The CDR3 runs 14 residues. The CDR3 protein is CATSDPRQNNEQFF. Written as DNA, the CDR3 is TGTGCCACCAGTGACCCACGACAGAACAATGAGCAGTTCTTC.

This clonotype was seen ten or more times. This chain connects TRBV10-3 to TRBJ1-2; D gene unclear. The CDR3 has 13 residues. Germline CDR1 ENHRY, CDR2 SYGVKD. With 4 bases removed from V and 4 bases from J, the gap between germline ends came to 10 bases. Here the CDR3 reads CAISGVASYGYTF. In nucleotides, the CDR3 is TGTGCCATCAGTGGGGTAGCAAGCTATGGCTACACCTTC.

This clonotype was counted only a few times. V and J are TRBV6-2 or TRBV6-3 and TRBJ1-3, with unresolved D. V dropped 2 bases and J dropped 0 bases, with 11 bases sitting between them. Germline CDR1 and CDR2: MNHEY and SVGEGT. The CDR3 totals 16 residues. CDR3: CASSYAPRSSGNTIYF. The CDR3 DNA sequence: TGTGCCAGCAGTTACGCCCCAAGAAGCTCTGGAAACACCATATATTTT.

The table lists this clonotype with many counts. V usage is TRBV10-3 and J usage is TRBJ2-7, with D perhaps matching TRBD1 or TRBD2 (6 bases each). CDR3 length: 15 residues. V shed 3 bases and J shed 1 base, with 13 bases lying between them. Germline loops: CDR1 ENHRY, CDR2 SYGVKD. CDR3 DNA sequence: TGTGCCATCAGTGACCCGGGGGCGAAATCCTACGAGCAGTACTTC. The encoded protein is CAISDPGAKSYEQYF.

This clonotype has more than one count but fewer than ten. The chain employs TRBV11-2 and TRBJ2-7; D is perhaps TRBD1 or TRBD2 (6 bases each). CDR3 size: 17 residues. V was clipped by 4 bases and J by 4 bases, with 23 bases between them. CDR1 is SGHAT, CDR2 FQNNGV, per germline. CDR3 loop: CASSSPTYGGLLYEQYF. The CDR3 region has the DNA TGTGCCAGCAGCTCGCCTACCTACGGGGGCCTCCTATACGAGCAGTACTTC.

This clonotype was observed a few times. This rearrangement joins TRBV11-2 to TRBJ2-2; weak D call: TRBD2 (5 bases). Germline CDR1 SGHAT, CDR2 FQNNGV. This CDR3 is 15 amino acids long. Trimming removed 7 bases from V and 5 bases from J, with 17 bases in between. The CDR3 DNA sequence: TGTGCCAGCACCTCGGAGGCCGATCTGACCGGGGAGCTGTTTTTT. The encoded protein is CASTSEADLTGELFF.

This clonotype showed up just a few times. The rearrangement links TRBV12-3 or TRBV12-4 to TRBJ2-5; 9 bases line up with TRBD1. CDR3 length equals 15 residues. V gave up 6 bases and J gave up 4 bases; unmatched junction bases: 9. The CDR3 spells CASSPYRGQAETQYF. CDR3 sequence (DNA): TGTGCCAGCAGCCCTTACAGGGGGCAGGCAGAGACCCAGTACTTC.

This clonotype was picked up a small number of times. The chain uses TRBV20-1 and TRBJ1-2, with 10 bases aligning to TRBD1. V gave up 4 bases and J gave up 8 bases; unmatched junction bases: 7. CDR1 is DFQATT, CDR2 SNEGSKA, per germline (reference sequence). The CDR3 length is 13 residues. Here the CDR3 DNA reads TGCAGTGCTACGACAGGGGGCCGAGAAGGCTACACCTTC. It is translated as CSATTGGREGYTF.